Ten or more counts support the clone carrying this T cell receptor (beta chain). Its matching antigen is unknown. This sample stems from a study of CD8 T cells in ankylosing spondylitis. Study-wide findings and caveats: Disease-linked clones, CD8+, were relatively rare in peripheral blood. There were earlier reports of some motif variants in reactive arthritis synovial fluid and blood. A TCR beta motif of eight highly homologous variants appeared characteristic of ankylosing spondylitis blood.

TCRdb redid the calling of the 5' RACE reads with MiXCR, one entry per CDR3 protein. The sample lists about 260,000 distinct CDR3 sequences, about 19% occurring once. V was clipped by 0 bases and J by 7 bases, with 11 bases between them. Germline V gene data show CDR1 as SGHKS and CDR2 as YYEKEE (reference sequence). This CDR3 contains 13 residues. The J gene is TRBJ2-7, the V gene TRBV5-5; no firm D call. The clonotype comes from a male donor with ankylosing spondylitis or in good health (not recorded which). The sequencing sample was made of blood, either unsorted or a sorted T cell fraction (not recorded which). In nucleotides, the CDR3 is TGTGCCAGCAGCTTGGGTACCCATGGGGAGCAGTACGTC. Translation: CASSLGTHGEQYV.